This TCR beta chain originates from a study of cytomegalovirus exposure and HLA in healthy donors. General study points: The listing of 150 or so TCR beta chains classed them as cytomegalovirus-associated.

This clone occurred once. Its antigen is unidentified. The CDR3 loop spans 14 amino acids. J lost 6 bases, V lost 5 bases, and 6 bases had no gene match. Germline CDR1 reads MNHNY; CDR2 reads SVGAGI (reference sequence). PCR employed 60 Vbeta and 13 Jbeta primers. Data came from immunoSEQ multiplex PCR; TCRdb stores just in-frame clones and leaves some out. The sample shows over 150,000 clones, roughly two thirds of them seen only once. This TCR came from a middle-aged woman in good health and CMV-seropositive. The V and J genes are TRBV6-6 and TRBJ2-1; 8 positions match TRBD2. Sequencing input: PBMCs. CDR3 residues: CASSRETSVNEQFF. In nucleotides, the CDR3 is TGTGCCAGCAGTCGGGAGACTAGCGTCAATGAGCAGTTCTTC.